One and the same sample provided the 2 T cell receptor beta chains below, sequenced in a study of sequential checkpoint blockade in melanoma. The assay was immunoSEQ multiplex PCR, and TCRdb's table has in-frame clones only and misses some. The data contain over 10,000 clones, approximately 74% of them seen just once; the ten biggest clones take up less than 30%. Treatment described: randomized to nivolumab then ipilimumab (arm A) or the reverse (arm B). This specimen was CD8+ T cells sorted from blood (inferred from file names), taken from a patient given nivolumab and ipilimumab in sequence. The source is a human donor with melanoma.

This CDR3 reads CASNHREGNEQFF. The CDR3 DNA is TGTGCCAGCAATCACAGGGAGGGAAATGAGCAGTTCTTC. The V and J genes are TRBV6-6 and TRBJ2-1; TRBD2 might be the D (7 bases). The CDR3 has 13 residues. The V gene lost 7 bases and the J gene lost 7 bases, with 14 bases spanning the gap. In germline, CDR1 is MNHNY, CDR2 SVGAGI (reference sequence).

The chain has TRBV4-3 and TRBJ2-7; D might be TRBD1 (6 bases). This CDR3 is built from 13 residues. V was cut by 2 bases and J by 4 bases, with 9 bases left in between. Germline CDR1 LGHNA, CDR2 YSLEER. The CDR3 region is CASSQTQGYEQYF. The CDR3, as DNA: TGCGCCAGCAGCCAAACCCAGGGGTACGAGCAGTACTTC.